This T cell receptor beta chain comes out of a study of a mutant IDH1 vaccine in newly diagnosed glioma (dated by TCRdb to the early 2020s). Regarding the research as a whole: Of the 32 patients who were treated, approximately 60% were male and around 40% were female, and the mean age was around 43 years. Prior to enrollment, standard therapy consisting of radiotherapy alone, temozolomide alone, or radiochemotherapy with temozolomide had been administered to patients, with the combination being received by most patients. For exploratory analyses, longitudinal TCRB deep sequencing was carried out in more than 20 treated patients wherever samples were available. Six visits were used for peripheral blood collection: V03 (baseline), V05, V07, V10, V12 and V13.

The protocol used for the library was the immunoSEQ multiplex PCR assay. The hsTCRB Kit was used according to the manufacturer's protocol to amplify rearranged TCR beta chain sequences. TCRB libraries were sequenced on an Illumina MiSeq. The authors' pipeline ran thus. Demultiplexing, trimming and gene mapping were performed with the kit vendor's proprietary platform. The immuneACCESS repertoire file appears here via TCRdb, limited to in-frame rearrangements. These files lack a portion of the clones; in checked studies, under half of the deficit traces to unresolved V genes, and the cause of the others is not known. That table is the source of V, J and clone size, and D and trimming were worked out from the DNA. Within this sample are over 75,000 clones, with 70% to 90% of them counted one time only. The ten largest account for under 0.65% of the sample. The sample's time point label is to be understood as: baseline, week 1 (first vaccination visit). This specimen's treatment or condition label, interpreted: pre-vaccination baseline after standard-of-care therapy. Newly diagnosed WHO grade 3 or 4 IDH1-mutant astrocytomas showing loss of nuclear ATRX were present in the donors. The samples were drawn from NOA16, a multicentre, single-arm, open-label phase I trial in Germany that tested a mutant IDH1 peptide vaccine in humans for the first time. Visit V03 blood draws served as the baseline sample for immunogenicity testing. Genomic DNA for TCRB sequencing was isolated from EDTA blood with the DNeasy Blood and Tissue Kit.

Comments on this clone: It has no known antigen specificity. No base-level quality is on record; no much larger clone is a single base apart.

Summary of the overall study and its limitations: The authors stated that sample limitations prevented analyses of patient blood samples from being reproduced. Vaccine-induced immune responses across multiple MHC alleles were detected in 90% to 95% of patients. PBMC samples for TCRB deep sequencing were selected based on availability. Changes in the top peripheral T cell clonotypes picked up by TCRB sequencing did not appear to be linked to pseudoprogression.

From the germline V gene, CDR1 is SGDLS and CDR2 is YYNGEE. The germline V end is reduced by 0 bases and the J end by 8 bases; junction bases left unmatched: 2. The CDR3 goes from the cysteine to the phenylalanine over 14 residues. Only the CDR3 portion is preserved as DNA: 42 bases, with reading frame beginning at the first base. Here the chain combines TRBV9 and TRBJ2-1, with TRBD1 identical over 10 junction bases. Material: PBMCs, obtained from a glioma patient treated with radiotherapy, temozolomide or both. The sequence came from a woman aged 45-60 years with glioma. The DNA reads TGTGCCAGCAGCGTAGGACAGGGGGCCTATGAGCAGTTCTTC. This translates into CASSVGQGAYEQFF.